This TCR beta chain stems from a study of blood T cells in healthy people across ages. General observations from the study: The study regarded diversity estimates from one million T cells as underestimates.

V trimming: 8 bases; J trimming: 2 bases; junction bases outside the gene matches: 7. CDR1 SGHTA and CDR2 FQGNSA come from the germline V gene. The CDR3 runs 14 residues. With respect to this clonotype: The target antigen is unknown.

A second PCR, run for about 7 to 11 cycles, used a sample-barcoded 5' primer plus a J-beta primer mix. The authors tagged each cDNA molecule using a template-switch adaptor with 12 random nucleotides. TCRdb reprocessed the 5' RACE reads via MiXCR and lists one record per CDR3 protein. Of nearly 800,000 distinct CDR3 sequences listed, approximately 53% are singletons. The chain carries TRBV7-2 and TRBJ2-3, with 7 bases identical to TRBD2. This TCR came from a man in his forties in good health. The sample was blood. CDR3 coding DNA: TGTGCCAGCTCCTGGGACTACGCCACAGATACGCAGTATTTT. Translating gives CASSWDYATDTQYF.